This T cell receptor (beta chain) appears in the sequencing data of a study of T cells in women clearing cervical HPV infection. Looking at the study overall: Women with histologically confirmed HPV16-related CIN3 or worse, 2 with invasive cancer, served as cases. With HLA typing for only a few women, HLA confounding remains possible. The study, taken as a whole, reports: Richness differences could reflect unmeasured T-cell content per sample. It is unknown whether associations predate infection; no effector/memory or HPV-specific sorting.

Regarding this clone: Antigen specificity is unknown. The missing CDR3 end, 3 residues past where the read stops, is filled in from the germline J gene.

The CDR3 runs to 13 residues. From germline, CDR1 is LNHDA and CDR2 SQIVND (reference sequence). Losses at the gene ends were 11 bases for V and 6 bases for J; bases not matched to a gene: 10. Data came from immunoSEQ multiplex PCR; TCRdb stores just in-frame clones and leaves some out. This repertoire includes about 24,000 clones. This chain connects TRBV19 to TRBJ1-5; 7 nucleotides agree with TRBD1. The sequence came from a woman between 18 and 70 years old with a cervical HPV16 infection that either progressed to CIN3+ or cleared (not recorded which). The sequenced sample consisted of blood buffy coat. The CDR3 sequence is CAPHTGDGQPQHF. The sequenced CDR3 bases are TGTGCCCCACATACAGGGGATGGTCAGCCC.